The 17 T cell receptor beta chains presented below share a single source sample, sequenced in a study of cytomegalovirus exposure and HLA in healthy donors. Primers included in the PCR were 60 Vbeta and 13 Jbeta primers. The table came from immunoSEQ multiplex PCR; TCRdb's copy has only in-frame clones and leaves some out. The sample yields fewer than 65,000 clones, roughly 80% seen once. Sequenced: PBMCs. These receptors came from a man aged 25-45 years in good health and CMV-seronegative.

The chain has TRBV5-8 and TRBJ2-7; TRBD1 matches 8 bases. This CDR3 has 15 residues. The V gene end was trimmed by 6 bases and the J gene end by 4 bases; junction bases not matched to a gene: 12. CDR1 is SGHTS, CDR2 YDEGEE, per germline. Here the CDR3 reads CASNSFWDRQYEQYF. The DNA of the CDR3 is TGTGCCAGCAATTCTTTCTGGGACAGGCAGTACGAGCAGTACTTC. Looking up the rest from reference TRBV5-8 and TRBJ2-7 gives the full variable domain: EAGVTQSPTHLIKTRGQQATLRCSPISGHTSVYWYQQALGLGLQFLLWYDEGEERNRGNFPPRFSGRQFPNYSSELNVNALELEDSALYLCASNSFWDRQYEQYFGPGTRLTVT.

The chain recombines TRBV6-5 with TRBJ1-2; 9 bases are a match to TRBD1. Germline CDR1 MNHEY, CDR2 SVGAGI. After removal of 6 bases from V and 2 bases from J, the junction contained 7 bases not matched to a gene. The CDR3 is 15 amino acids. The CDR3 sequence is CASSLKGQGNYGYTF. For the CDR3, the DNA is TGTGCCAGCAGCTTAAAGGGACAGGGAAACTATGGCTACACCTTC.

This rearrangement joins TRBV5-1 to TRBJ2-1; 8 bases fit TRBD2. Per germline, CDR1 SGHRS and CDR2 YFSETQ. This CDR3 comprises 18 residues. V shed 4 bases and J 7 bases; nucleotides not matched to a gene: 19. The CDR3 coding sequence is TGCGCCAGCAGCAATAACGCCGGGACTAGTCGGAGGTGGAATGAGCAGTTCTTC. Translated, it gives CASSNNAGTSRRWNEQFF.

This CDR3 reads CASSLTGNPQETQYF. As DNA, the CDR3 is TGTGCCAGCAGCTTAACGGGGAACCCTCAAGAGACCCAGTACTTC. The chain employs TRBV7-9 and TRBJ2-5; D is possibly TRBD2 (5 bases). The CDR3 runs to 15 residues. V was pared by 2 bases and J by 2 bases, with 12 bases between. Germline-derived CDR1 and CDR2 are SEHNR and FQNEAQ (reference sequence). The entire variable domain, with the rest obtained from reference TRBV7-9 and TRBJ2-5, is as follows: DTGVSQNPRHKITKRGQNVTFRCDPISEHNRLYWYRQTLGQGPEFLTYFQNEAQLEKSRLLSDRFSAERPKGSFSTLEIQRTEQGDSAMYLCASSLTGNPQETQYFGPGTRLLVL.

As DNA, the CDR3 is TGTGCCAGCAGCTTAGCTCAAGCGACAGGGATTGAAGCTTTCTTT. Its translation: CASSLAQATGIEAFF. The chain links TRBV7-9 to TRBJ1-1, with TRBD1 identical over 7 bases. Trimming at V came to 0 bases and at J to 7 bases, leaving 8 bases not matched to a gene. CDR3 length: 15 amino acids. Germline values: CDR1 SEHNR, CDR2 FQNEAQ (reference sequence).

This chain uses TRBV27 with TRBJ2-7, with a weak D call TRBD2 (6 bases). The CDR3 is 14 residues long. V was pared by 3 bases and J by 2 bases, with 11 bases between. Germline assignment: CDR1 MNHEY and CDR2 SMNVEV (reference sequence). The CDR3 nucleotides are TGTGCCAGCAGTTTGAATAGCGGACCCTACGAGCAGTACTTC. This codes for CASSLNSGPYEQYF.

The chain is built from TRBV5-6 and TRBJ1-2, with 7 bases lining up with TRBD1. V lost 5 bases, J lost 2 bases, and 3 bases stayed unmatched. CDR3 length equals 13 residues. Germline lookup yields CDR1 SGHDT and CDR2 YYEEEE. CDR3 loop: CASSAQGNYGYTF. The DNA for the CDR3 is TGTGCCAGCAGTGCACAGGGGAACTATGGCTACACCTTC.

The chain couples TRBV28 to TRBJ1-4; weak D call: TRBD1 (6 bases). Trimming left V 4 bases short and J 7 bases short, with 22 bases between. Germline CDR1 and CDR2: MDHEN and SYDVKM. CDR3 length: 17 residues. CDR3 DNA sequence: TGTGCCAGCAGTTGGTCGGGCAGGGGCCAAGGTGGTGAAAAACTGTTTTTT. Translated: CASSWSGRGQGGEKLFF.

In its sample, this clone was seen once. This chain connects TRBV28 to TRBJ2-1; D is ambiguous. Trimming took 3 bases from V and 6 from J, leaving 12 bases between them. Germline V gene data show CDR1 as MDHEN and CDR2 as SYDVKM. The CDR3 is 14 amino acids. In DNA, the CDR3 is TGTGCCAGCAGTTTGTCGAGAGGAAGCAATGAGCAGTTCTTC. Its translation: CASSLSRGSNEQFF.

This chain links TRBV7-2 with TRBJ2-1; 7 nucleotides agree with TRBD2. Per germline, CDR1 SGHTA and CDR2 FQGNSA. CDR3 length equals 16 residues. Trimming removed 4 bases from V and 0 bases from J; junction bases left unmatched: 6. CDR3 in DNA: TGTGCCAGCAGCTCACGGGAGGTGAGCTCCTACAATGAGCAGTTCTTC. Translated: CASSSREVSSYNEQFF.

The V and J genes are TRBV12-5 and TRBJ2-1, with 8 bases fitting TRBD2. Germline V gene sequence: CDR1 LGHNT, CDR2 FRNRAP. The junction had 19 bases not matched to a gene; V was cut back by 0 bases and J by 9 bases. The CDR3 extends over 19 amino acids. The CDR3 sequence: CASGLVPHELAVPSGEQFF. CDR3 coding DNA: TGTGCTAGTGGTTTGGTACCCCATGAACTAGCGGTCCCAAGCGGTGAGCAGTTCTTC. The full variable domain, its missing parts supplied by reference TRBV12-5 and TRBJ2-1, is DARVTQTPRHKVTEMGQEVTMRCQPILGHNTVFWYRQTMMQGLELLAYFRNRAPLDDSGMPKDRFSAEMPDATLATLKIQPSEPRDSAVYFCASGLVPHELAVPSGEQFFGPGTRLTVL.

The V gene is TRBV19, the J gene TRBJ2-1, with TRBD2 matching over 16 bases. The CDR3 has 19 amino acids. V lost 4 bases and J lost 6; bases outside the gene matches: 12. CDR1 and CDR2 (germline): LNHDA, SQIVND (reference sequence). This CDR3 is CASSTTHTGTSGRANEQFF. The CDR3 DNA is TGTGCCAGTAGTACAACACATACCGGGACTAGCGGGAGGGCCAATGAGCAGTTCTTC. Full variable domain (remainder filled in from reference TRBV19 and TRBJ2-1): DGGITQSPKYLFRKEGQNVTLSCEQNLNHDAMYWYRQDPGQGLRLIYYSQIVNDFQKGDIAEGYSVSREKKESFPLTVTSAQKNPTAFYLCASSTTHTGTSGRANEQFFGPGTRLTVL.

This chain links TRBV7-9 with TRBJ2-1, with 11 bases matching TRBD2. From germline, CDR1 is SEHNR and CDR2 FQNEAQ (reference sequence). The length of the CDR3 is 13 residues. V lost 4 bases and J lost 9; bases outside the gene matches: 2. CDR3 sequence: CASSWGTSGEQFF. Written as DNA, the CDR3 is TGTGCCAGCAGCTGGGGGACTAGCGGTGAGCAGTTCTTC.

The CDR3 is CASSRAGGGGRETQYF. The DNA of the CDR3 is TGTGCCAGCAGCCGGGCAGGTGGGGGGGGCAGAGAGACCCAGTACTTC. The V gene is TRBV28, the J gene TRBJ2-5; possibly TRBD2 for D (7 bases). Germline CDR1 reads MDHEN; CDR2 reads SYDVKM. The CDR3 runs 16 residues. Trimming cost V 6 bases and J 4 bases, with 21 bases left between them.

The chain combines TRBV19 with TRBJ1-5; TRBD1 might be the D (5 bases). V dropped 6 bases and J dropped 0 bases, with 18 bases sitting between them. CDR3 length: 17 residues. CDR1 and CDR2 (germline): LNHDA, SQIVND (reference sequence). CDR3 protein: CASSPEQVIFSNQPQHF. DNA for the CDR3: TGTGCCAGTAGCCCGGAACAGGTTATCTTTAGCAATCAGCCCCAGCATTTT.

Remarks on this clone: At one boundary the junction diverges from the germline segment, which might be a read error. The V call is TRBV7-2, the J call TRBJ1-1; a weak D match, TRBD1 (6 bases). Germline-derived CDR1 and CDR2 are SGHTA and FQGNSA. CDR3 length: 13 residues. CDR3 nucleotides: TGTGCCAGCAGCATCTACAGGGCTCCTGAGGCTTTCTTT. It yields the protein CASSIYRAPEAFF.

This clone was detected only once. V gene TRBV18 combines with J gene TRBJ2-1; possibly TRBD2 for D (5 bases). Looked up from germline, CDR1 is KGHSH and CDR2 is LQKENI. Between the trimmed V and J ends, which lost 1 base and 9 bases, there was a span of 22 bases. The CDR3 loop spans 17 amino acids. CDR3 region: CASSPLEARRPFTEQFF. CDR3 sequence (DNA): TGTGCCAGCTCACCACTGGAGGCAAGGAGACCCTTCACTGAGCAGTTCTTC.